A single sample is the source of the 2 T cell receptor beta chains below, sequenced in a study of OX40 agonist ivuxolimab in advanced cancers. This table comes from immunoSEQ multiplex PCR, and its TCRdb copy is limited to in-frame clones, with some not included. The profile shows thousands of clones, roughly 78% of them singletons. This sample comprised CD4+ or CD8+ T cells sorted from blood, obtained in a trial of the OX40 agonist ivuxolimab. These receptor sequences come from an adult with an advanced solid tumor such as melanoma, head and neck, liver or kidney cancer.

The chain joins TRBV19 to TRBJ1-5, with TRBD1 as a possible D gene (5 bases). Trimming left V 3 bases short and J 0 bases short, with 15 bases between. The CDR3 loop spans 17 amino acids. Germline assignment: CDR1 LNHDA and CDR2 SQIVND (reference sequence). The CDR3: CASSIMGGRNSNQPQHF. CDR3 sequence (DNA): TGTGCCAGTAGTATCATGGGGGGGAGAAATAGCAATCAGCCCCAGCATTTT.

The chain employs TRBV12-5 and TRBJ1-1; tentative D call: TRBD1 (6 bases). Germline V gene sequence: CDR1 LGHNT, CDR2 FRNRAP. This CDR3 region has 14 residues. Trimming cost V 5 bases and J 3 bases, with 13 bases left between them. The CDR3 is CASGLQEGDTEAFF. The DNA of the CDR3 is TGTGCTAGTGGTCTTCAAGAGGGGGACACTGAAGCTTTCTTT.